Following are 31 T cell receptor beta chains from one sample sequenced in a study of shared clonotypes between healthy human individuals. As defined, naive CD8 cells were CD45RO-negative and positively selected for CCR7, with terminally differentiated effector memory CD45RA+ cells excluded. Using immunoSEQ multiplex PCR, the repertoire was profiled, and TCRdb retains in-frame clones only, with some absent. The sample carries roughly 2.1 million clones, about 93% recorded once. Sequences were obtained from naive CD8+ T cells from PBMCs. The receptors originated from a man aged 18 to 30 in good health. Some clones in this sample may be carry-over from other donors' samples.

V and J are TRBV28 and TRBJ2-7; TRBD2 might be the D (6 bases). The CDR3 totals 13 residues. CDR1 is MDHEN and CDR2 is SYDVKM in the germline V gene. The V end lost 6 bases, the J end lost 6 bases, and 15 bases lay between the germline ends. The CDR3 nucleotides read TGTGCCAGCAGCCCTAACCTAGCGTTCGAGCAGTACTTC. Translated: CASSPNLAFEQYF. The variable domain in full, completed from reference TRBV28 and TRBJ2-7, reads DVKVTQSSRYLVKRTGEKVFLECVQDMDHENMFWYRQDPGLGLRLIYFSYDVKMKEKGDIPEGYSVSREKKERFSLILESASTNQTSMYLCASSPNLAFEQYFGPGTRLTVT.

J is TRBJ2-1 and V is TRBV29-1, with D possibly matching TRBD2 (5 bases). This CDR3 is built from 13 residues. The V end was cut by 7 bases, the J end by 8 bases, with 18 bases between. Germline CDR1 is SQVTM and CDR2 is ANQGSEA. The CDR3 region has the DNA TGCAGCGGAAAGCCGACGGGAAGAGATGAGCAGTTCTTC. It encodes CSGKPTGRDEQFF.

V and J are TRBV9 and TRBJ2-7, with D possibly being TRBD1 (6 bases). The V end lost 0 bases, the J end lost 6 bases, and 13 bases lay between the germline ends. There are 14 residues in the CDR3. Germline lookup yields CDR1 SGDLS and CDR2 YYNGEE. CDR3 region: CASSVGSRGSEQYF. Here the CDR3 DNA reads TGTGCCAGCAGCGTAGGCTCCAGGGGATCCGAGCAGTACTTC.

V and J are TRBV4-1 and TRBJ2-1; D call uncertain. Germline CDR1 is MGHRA and CDR2 is YSYEKL. The V gene lost 1 base and the J gene lost 3 bases, with 4 bases spanning the gap. The CDR3 has 13 amino acids. The CDR3 region has the DNA TGCGCCAGCAGCCAAGTCCGCTACAATGAGCAGTTCTTC. Translation gives CASSQVRYNEQFF.

As to this clone: This sample also contains other DNA sequences that code for the same CDR3. J is TRBJ2-7 and V is TRBV27; 9 bases match TRBD1. J gave up 3 bases and V 5 bases, and 5 bases lay outside the gene matches. The CDR3 totals 14 residues. Germline lookup yields CDR1 MNHEY and CDR2 SMNVEV (reference sequence). The CDR3 loop is CASSLGQGGYEQYF. The CDR3 DNA reads as TGTGCCAGCAGTCTGGGACAGGGCGGCTACGAGCAGTACTTC.

As regards this clone: Other DNA sequences in this specimen translate into the identical CDR3. This chain connects TRBV7-9 to TRBJ1-1; D not resolved. The CDR3 sequence is 11 residues long. The V gene lost 1 base and the J gene lost 5 bases, with 2 bases spanning the gap. The germline V gene encodes CDR1 SEHNR and CDR2 FQNEAQ (reference sequence). CDR3 coding DNA: TGTGCCAGCAGCTTAGGTACTGAAGCTTTCTTT. This codes for CASSLGTEAFF.

The chain recombines TRBV9 with TRBJ2-5; 7 bases map to TRBD2. Germline CDR1 reads SGDLS; CDR2 reads YYNGEE. The V gene end was trimmed by 5 bases and the J gene end by 3 bases; junction bases not matched to a gene: 7. This CDR3 region has 14 residues. This chain's CDR3 is CASSAGTNKETQYF. DNA of the CDR3: TGTGCCAGCAGTGCCGGGACTAATAAAGAGACCCAGTACTTC.

CDR3 sequence: CASSPSRGAGRTGELFF. CDR3 DNA: TGTGCCAGCAGCCCCAGCCGGGGAGCGGGAAGAACCGGGGAGCTGTTTTTT. The rearrangement joins TRBV11-3 to TRBJ2-2, with 7 bases lining up with TRBD2. The CDR3 extends over 17 amino acids. Germline-derived CDR1 and CDR2 are SGHNT and YENEEA. V lost 5 bases to trimming and J lost 5 bases; unmatched junction nucleotides: 14.

The chain combines TRBV4-3 with TRBJ2-7; TRBD1 agrees at 7 bases. The germline V gene encodes CDR1 LGHNA and CDR2 YSLEER. CDR3 length equals 13 residues. The J segment lost 6 bases and the V segment lost 4 bases, leaving 6 bases of the junction unmatched. In DNA form, the CDR3 reads TGCGCCAGCAGCCCCAGACAGGGTCTCGAGCAGTACTTC. Amino acids: CASSPRQGLEQYF.

As regards this clone: Distinct nucleotide sequences in the sample also encode this CDR3. The genes are TRBV27 and TRBJ1-5; 7 positions match TRBD1. CDR3 length: 15 amino acids. Trimming took 3 bases from V and 3 from J; bases not matched to a gene: 5. The germline CDR1 and CDR2 sequences are MNHEY and SMNVEV (reference sequence). The CDR3 here is CASSLGGGANQPQHF. The CDR3, as DNA: TGTGCCAGCAGTTTGGGAGGGGGCGCCAATCAGCCCCAGCATTTT.

This sequence joins TRBV2 and TRBJ2-7; D may match TRBD1 or TRBD2 (5 bases each). Germline lookup yields CDR1 SNHLY and CDR2 FYNNEI. V was shortened by 1 base and J by 5 bases, with 15 bases between the two germline ends. CDR3 length: 15 amino acids. The chain's CDR3 is CASSEGIGEKDEQYF. The CDR3 DNA reads TGTGCCAGCAGTGAAGGTATAGGGGAGAAAGACGAGCAGTACTTC. The entire variable domain, with the rest obtained from reference TRBV2 and TRBJ2-7, is as follows: EPEVTQTPSHQVTQMGQEVILRCVPISNHLYFYWYRQILGQKVEFLVSFYNNEISEKSEIFDDQFSVERPDGSNFTLKIRSTKLEDSAMYFCASSEGIGEKDEQYFGPGTRLTVT.

The chain combines TRBV28 with TRBJ2-2; either TRBD1 or TRBD2 may supply D (5 bases each). Trimming shortened V by 5 bases and J by 6 bases, and 22 bases separated the two germline ends. This CDR3 is 17 amino acids long. Germline V gene data show CDR1 as MDHEN and CDR2 as SYDVKM. DNA for the CDR3: TGTGCCAGCAGTCTGACCCCAGGGACGCTCGCGCCCGGGGAGCTGTTTTTT. Translation: CASSLTPGTLAPGELFF.

V gene TRBV15 combines with J gene TRBJ2-5; no definite D call. Germline lookup yields CDR1 LNHNV and CDR2 YYDKDF (reference sequence). Trimming removed 6 bases at V and 1 base at J, with 9 bases between. The CDR3 sequence is 13 residues long. CDR3 sequence reads: CATRGPPQETQYF. The DNA for the CDR3 is TGTGCCACCAGAGGACCGCCCCAAGAGACCCAGTACTTC.

This chain links TRBV6-6 with TRBJ2-7; D perhaps matches TRBD2 (5 bases). The V end was cut by 6 bases, the J end by 3 bases, with 15 bases between. In germline, CDR1 is MNHNY, CDR2 SVGAGI (reference sequence). This CDR3 is 14 amino acids long. CDR3 loop: CASSWAGINYEQYF. The CDR3 DNA follows: TGTGCCAGCAGCTGGGCCGGGATTAACTACGAGCAGTACTTC.

J is TRBJ2-7 and V is TRBV5-1, with 9 bases that match TRBD2. Unmatched junction bases numbered 3, after V lost 3 bases and J lost 5 bases. The CDR3 contains 13 residues. The germline CDR1 and CDR2 sequences are SGHRS and YFSETQ. For the CDR3, the DNA is TGCGCCAGCAGCTATAGCGGGGGCGACGAGCAGTACTTC. Protein sequence: CASSYSGGDEQYF. Variable domain in full (rest from reference TRBV5-1 and TRBJ2-7): KAGVTQTPRYLIKTRGQQVTLSCSPISGHRSVSWYQQTPGQGLQFLFEYFSETQRNKGNFPGRFSGRQFSNSRSEMNVSTLELGDSALYLCASSYSGGDEQYFGPGTRLTVT.

This clone showed up just once. The chain employs TRBV5-4 and TRBJ2-5; 9 bases fit TRBD2. Germline values: CDR1 SGHNT, CDR2 YYREEE (reference sequence). V shed 5 bases and J 5 bases; nucleotides not matched to a gene: 13. This CDR3 spans 16 amino acids. The CDR3 loop is CASRARREGIMETQYF. CDR3 nucleotide sequence: TGTGCCAGCAGGGCCCGGCGGGAGGGGATCATGGAGACCCAGTACTTC.

The chain recombines TRBV28 with TRBJ2-2; either TRBD1 or TRBD2 may fit D (5 bases each). Germline V gene lookup returns CDR1 MDHEN and CDR2 SYDVKM. Deletions cut 0 bases from V and 6 bases from J, with 5 bases between. The CDR3 covers 13 residues. CDR3 protein: CASSLWGAGELFF. The CDR3 DNA is TGTGCCAGCAGTTTATGGGGGGCCGGGGAGCTGTTTTTT.

This clone showed up just once. The CDR3 region has the DNA TGTGCCAGTAGTATCGGGGGCCATCGACAGCCCCAGCATTTT. Its translation is CASSIGGHRQPQHF. The chain joins TRBV19 to TRBJ1-5; D perhaps matches TRBD1 (6 bases). Trimming stripped 3 bases from V and 7 bases from J, with 13 bases between. The V gene's germline CDR1 is LNHDA and CDR2 SQIVND (reference sequence). CDR3 size: 14 residues.

With respect to this clone: Other nucleotide sequences in the sample specify the same CDR3. The rearrangement uses TRBV28 and TRBJ2-7; the match to TRBD2 covers 7 bases. With 5 bases clipped from V and 0 bases from J, the junction kept 1 base outside the gene matches. The CDR3 runs to 13 residues. Germline CDR1 reads MDHEN; CDR2 reads SYDVKM. The CDR3 here is CASSPGGSYEQYF. For the CDR3, the DNA is TGTGCCAGCAGTCCGGGAGGCTCCTACGAGCAGTACTTC.

V gene TRBV28 combines with J gene TRBJ1-2; TRBD1 is a possible D gene (6 bases). Germline CDR1 reads MDHEN; CDR2 reads SYDVKM. V lost 6 bases, J lost 1 base, and 15 bases lay in between. CDR3 length: 15 residues. The chain's CDR3 is CASRLRGENNYGYTF. The DNA for the CDR3 is TGTGCCAGCAGGCTGAGGGGGGAGAATAACTATGGCTACACCTTC.

The chain employs TRBV5-6 and TRBJ2-7; D possibly uses TRBD1 or TRBD2 (5 bases each). There are 16 residues in the CDR3. CDR1 is SGHDT, CDR2 YYEEEE, per germline. Trimming shortened V by 0 bases and J by 0 bases, and 13 bases separated the two germline ends. CDR3 sequence (DNA): TGTGCCAGCAGCTTGGTCCCCGGGGCGGTCTCCTACGAGCAGTACTTC. Amino acids: CASSLVPGAVSYEQYF. The full variable domain, completed using reference TRBV5-6 and TRBJ2-7, is DAGVTQSPTHLIKTRGQQVTLRCSPKSGHDTVSWYQQALGQGPQFIFQYYEEEERQRGNFPDRFSGHQFPNYSSELNVNALLLGDSALYLCASSLVPGAVSYEQYFGPGTRLTVT.

This chain uses TRBV11-2 with TRBJ2-7; 9 nucleotides line up with TRBD2. V trimming: 4 bases; J trimming: 0 bases; junction bases outside the gene matches: 16. Germline loops: CDR1 SGHAT, CDR2 FQNNGV. The CDR3 covers 19 residues. The CDR3 DNA reads as TGTGCCAGCAGCTACCCCCGAAATAGGACTAGCGCTTACTCCTACGAGCAGTACTTC. This sequence encodes CASSYPRNRTSAYSYEQYF.

CDR3 coding DNA: TGTGCCAGCAGTTTTAAACCCCTCTACGAGCAGTACTTC. This gives the protein CASSFKPLYEQYF. V and J are TRBV28 and TRBJ2-7; D uncertain. Trimming stripped 3 bases from V and 3 bases from J, with 9 bases between. The germline V gene has CDR1 MDHEN and CDR2 SYDVKM. This CDR3 comprises 13 residues.

This chain joins TRBV28 and TRBJ2-5; 8 bases map to TRBD2. This CDR3 spans 17 amino acids. Germline V gene data show CDR1 as MDHEN and CDR2 as SYDVKM. The V segment lost 3 bases and the J segment 4 bases; nucleotides outside the gene matches: 13. The CDR3 sequence: CASSFRTAGTRLETQYF. The CDR3 nucleotides are TGTGCCAGCAGTTTCCGGACGGCCGGGACTAGACTAGAGACCCAGTACTTC.

The chain links TRBV7-9 to TRBJ1-1, with 7 bases lining up with TRBD1. This CDR3 region has 16 residues. V shed 5 bases, J shed 8 bases, and the junction held 17 bases outside the gene matches. Germline values: CDR1 SEHNR, CDR2 FQNEAQ (reference sequence). The CDR3 reads CASSPQTGLVRGEAFF. CDR3 nucleotide sequence: TGTGCCAGCAGCCCCCAGACAGGGTTGGTCCGCGGAGAAGCTTTCTTT.

The chain's CDR3 is CAWDGPGTGGPNYGYTF. CDR3 coding DNA: TGTGCCTGGGACGGGCCGGGCACAGGGGGCCCTAACTATGGCTACACCTTC. The chain carries TRBV30 and TRBJ1-2, with 9 bases matching TRBD1. This CDR3 is built from 17 residues. Germline V lookup: CDR1 GTSNPN, CDR2 SVGIG (reference sequence). V shed 5 bases and J 0 bases; nucleotides not matched to a gene: 13. The full variable domain, rest sourced from reference TRBV30 and TRBJ1-2, is SQTIHQWPATLVQPVGSPLSLECTVEGTSNPNLYWYRQAAGRGLQLLFYSVGIGQISSEVPQNLSASRPQDRQFILSSKKLLLSDSGFYLCAWDGPGTGGPNYGYTFGSGTRLTVV.

This clone was recorded only once. The rearrangement links TRBV27 to TRBJ2-7, with D unclear. Germline CDR1 reads MNHEY; CDR2 reads SMNVEV (reference sequence). V gave up 6 bases and J gave up 7 bases, with 22 bases separating them. The CDR3 consists of 15 residues. CDR3 region: CASRPQNTALGEQYF. CDR3 in DNA: TGTGCCAGCAGACCTCAGAATACAGCCTTGGGGGAGCAGTACTTC.

The V and J genes are TRBV11-2 and TRBJ1-5, with D possibly matching TRBD1 (6 bases). Trimming cost V 5 bases and J 4 bases, with 21 bases left between them. Looked up from germline, CDR1 is SGHAT and CDR2 is FQNNGV. This CDR3 region has 17 residues. CDR3 in DNA: TGTGCCAGCAGCGAATTTGATAAACAGGGCAGGAATCAGCCCCAGCATTTT. Amino acid sequence: CASSEFDKQGRNQPQHF.

This sequence joins TRBV19 and TRBJ2-7; the D gene could be TRBD1 or TRBD2 (5 bases each). Trimming left V 3 bases short and J 6 bases short, with 15 bases between. This CDR3 contains 14 residues. Germline lookup yields CDR1 LNHDA and CDR2 SQIVND (reference sequence). The CDR3 spells CASSIRDHGTEQYF. The CDR3 DNA follows: TGTGCCAGTAGTATCCGAGACCACGGGACCGAGCAGTACTTC.

The chain carries TRBV7-9 and TRBJ2-1, with D perhaps given as TRBD1 or TRBD2 (5 bases each). CDR1 and CDR2 (germline): SEHNR, FQNEAQ (reference sequence). V shed 1 base and J shed 4 bases, with 11 bases lying between them. CDR3 length equals 15 residues. Here the CDR3 reads CASSLVLGPYNEQFF. The CDR3 nucleotides are TGTGCCAGCAGCTTAGTTTTGGGACCTTACAATGAGCAGTTCTTC.

This clone was found once. This chain's CDR3 is CASRRREVSPYQETQYF. Here the CDR3 DNA reads TGTGCCAGCAGACGTCGGGAGGTCTCTCCGTACCAAGAGACCCAGTACTTC. This rearrangement joins TRBV28 to TRBJ2-5; TRBD2 aligns across 7 bases. This CDR3 comprises 17 residues. The germline CDR1 and CDR2 sequences are MDHEN and SYDVKM. Losses at the gene ends were 6 bases for V and 0 bases for J; bases not matched to a gene: 13.